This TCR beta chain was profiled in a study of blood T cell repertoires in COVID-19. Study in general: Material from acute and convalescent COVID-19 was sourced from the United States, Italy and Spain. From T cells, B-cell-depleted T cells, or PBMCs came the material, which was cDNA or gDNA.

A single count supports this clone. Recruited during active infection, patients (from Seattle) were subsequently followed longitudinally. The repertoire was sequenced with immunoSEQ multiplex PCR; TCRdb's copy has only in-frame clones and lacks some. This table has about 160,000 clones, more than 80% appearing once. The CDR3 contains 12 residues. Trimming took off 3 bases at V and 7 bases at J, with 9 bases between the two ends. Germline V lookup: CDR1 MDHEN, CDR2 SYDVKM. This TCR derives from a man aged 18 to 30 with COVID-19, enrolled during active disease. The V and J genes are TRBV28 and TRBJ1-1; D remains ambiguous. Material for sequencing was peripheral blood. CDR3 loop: CASSFRQIEAFF. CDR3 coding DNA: TGTGCCAGCAGTTTCAGACAAATTGAAGCTTTCTTT.